One and the same sample provided the 23 T cell receptor beta chains below, sequenced in a study of blood T cell repertoires in COVID-19. Libraries were prepared by immunoSEQ multiplex PCR; TCRdb keeps only in-frame clonotypes and omits some of them. The repertoire includes about 380,000 clones, 85% of them detected once, and roughly 3.4% sits in the top ten. The sequencing sample was made of peripheral blood. These receptors were obtained from a young woman with acute or convalescent COVID-19.

The chain links TRBV19 to TRBJ2-2, with D maybe TRBD1 (7 bases). The length of the CDR3 is 14 residues. Germline-derived CDR1 and CDR2 are LNHDA and SQIVND (reference sequence). Trimming took off 6 bases at V and 4 bases at J, with 12 bases between the two ends. CDR3 residues: CASREGAITGELFF. CDR3 coding DNA: TGTGCCAGTAGGGAGGGGGCGATCACCGGGGAGCTGTTTTTT.

The sample holds many counts of this clone. This chain joins TRBV7-3 and TRBJ2-2, with a weak D call TRBD1 (6 bases). Germline loops: CDR1 SGHTA, CDR2 FQGTGA. Trimming shortened V by 8 bases and J by 7 bases, and 11 bases separated the two germline ends. This CDR3 contains 12 residues. CDR3 in amino acids: CASLGASGELFF. DNA for the CDR3: TGTGCCAGCCTGGGGGCTAGCGGGGAGCTGTTTTTT.

The J gene is TRBJ1-3, the V gene TRBV6-1; 9 bases line up with TRBD1. The CDR3 sequence is 15 residues long. Germline CDR1 MNHNS, CDR2 SASEGT. Unmatched junction bases numbered 4, after V lost 5 bases and J lost 2 bases. The CDR3 sequence is CASSRRQGAGNTIYF. The CDR3 region has the DNA TGTGCCAGCAGTCGGAGACAGGGGGCTGGAAACACCATATATTTT.

CDR3 DNA sequence: TGTGCCAGTAGTTTTTTGACAGGGAGTGCCACTGAAGCTTTCTTT. Its translation is CASSFLTGSATEAFF. The chain employs TRBV19 and TRBJ1-1, with 7 nucleotides matching TRBD1. This CDR3 region has 15 residues. The V and J ends lost 5 bases and 4 bases, in that order; junction bases with no gene match: 10. CDR1 and CDR2 (germline): LNHDA, SQIVND (reference sequence). Using reference TRBV19 and TRBJ1-1 for the parts outside the CDR3, the full variable domain is DGGITQSPKYLFRKEGQNVTLSCEQNLNHDAMYWYRQDPGQGLRLIYYSQIVNDFQKGDIAEGYSVSREKKESFPLTVTSAQKNPTAFYLCASSFLTGSATEAFFGQGTRLTVV.

The chain employs TRBV7-8 and TRBJ2-1; no clear D gene. In germline, CDR1 is SGHVS, CDR2 FQNEAQ. Trimming took 6 bases from V and 1 from J, leaving 25 bases between them. There are 19 residues in the CDR3. The CDR3 here is CASRSESVLVSDSYNEQFF. The CDR3 nucleotides read TGTGCCAGCAGATCTGAGTCGGTATTAGTTAGTGATTCCTACAATGAGCAGTTCTTC.

Of note for this clone: The sample holds other DNA sequences that translate to the same CDR3. The V call is TRBV3-1 (or the pseudogene TRBV3-2), the J call TRBJ1-5; D is uncertain. The V gene lost 3 bases and the J gene lost 0 bases, with 6 bases spanning the gap. CDR1 is LGHDT and CDR2 is YNNKEL in the germline V gene (reference sequence). This CDR3 contains 14 residues. CDR3 coding DNA: TGTGCCAGCAGCCAGGGCTATAGCAATCAGCCCCAGCATTTT. Protein: CASSQGYSNQPQHF.

The chain combines TRBV5-5 with TRBJ1-2; 9 positions agree with TRBD1. The V segment lost 4 bases and the J segment 8 bases; nucleotides outside the gene matches: 6. This CDR3 spans 13 amino acids. Per germline, CDR1 SGHKS and CDR2 YYEKEE (reference sequence). CDR3 bases: TGTGCCAGCAGCGACATACAGGGGGCGGGCTACACCTTC. Its protein product is CASSDIQGAGYTF.

The sample holds one count of this clone. The chain is built from TRBV19 and TRBJ2-3, with 9 bases that match TRBD1. This CDR3 contains 19 residues. Germline V gene data show CDR1 as LNHDA and CDR2 as SQIVND (reference sequence). Trimming took 3 bases from V and 1 from J; bases not matched to a gene: 14. For the CDR3, the DNA is TGTGCCAGTAGTATTTATCGGACAGGGGTGTTTGCTGGCACAGATACGCAGTATTTT. Protein sequence: CASSIYRTGVFAGTDTQYF.

The chain recombines TRBV5-5 with TRBJ1-1, with 9 bases matching TRBD1. Germline CDR1 is SGHKS and CDR2 is YYEKEE (reference sequence). The CDR3 sequence is 14 residues long. The ends lost 4 bases at V and 5 bases at J; junction bases unmatched: 6. CDR3 residues: CASSPGQGRTEAFF. The DNA for the CDR3 is TGTGCCAGCAGCCCGGGACAGGGTAGGACTGAAGCTTTCTTT.

This chain connects TRBV10-2 to TRBJ2-1; a weak D match, TRBD2 (5 bases). This CDR3 has 12 residues. Trimming took off 8 bases at V and 6 bases at J, with 11 bases between the two ends. Germline CDR1 WSHSY, CDR2 SAAADI. The CDR3 DNA reads TGCGCCAGCGGGCGAGGGCTCAATGAGCAGTTCTTC. It codes for CASGRGLNEQFF.

V is TRBV6-5 and J is TRBJ1-5; unclear D gene. V was clipped by 10 bases and J by 6 bases, with 19 bases between them. Germline-derived CDR1 and CDR2 are MNHEY and SVGAGI. This CDR3 has 14 amino acids. The CDR3: CATASREASQPQHF. CDR3 bases: TGTGCCACCGCCTCAAGAGAGGCGAGTCAGCCCCAGCATTTT.

V gene TRBV29-1 combines with J gene TRBJ1-1, with 8 bases aligning to TRBD1. J lost 7 bases, V lost 6 bases, and 13 bases had no gene match. The CDR3 is 14 residues long. The germline V gene has CDR1 SQVTM and CDR2 ANQGSEA. The CDR3 sequence is CSVNPRTGNIEAFF. The CDR3 nucleotides read TGCAGCGTCAACCCAAGGACAGGGAATATTGAAGCTTTCTTT.

The chain combines TRBV6-5 with TRBJ1-1, with 8 nucleotides matching TRBD1. V gave up 8 bases and J gave up 5 bases; unmatched junction bases: 10. Germline V gene data show CDR1 as MNHEY and CDR2 as SVGAGI. The CDR3 consists of 14 residues. The CDR3 sequence is CASSRDRRRTEAFF. The CDR3 nucleotides read TGTGCCAGCTCCCGGGACAGGAGGCGGACTGAAGCTTTCTTT.

This chain joins TRBV23-1 and TRBJ1-4, with TRBD1 matching 9 bases. TRBV23-1 is recorded as an ORF, its role being uncertain. The V and J ends lost 9 bases and 10 bases, in that order; junction bases with no gene match: 18. There are 16 residues in the CDR3. This chain's CDR3 is CARPSRPGTGCGKLFF. CDR3 in DNA: TGCGCCAGACCCAGTCGTCCCGGGACAGGGTGCGGAAAACTGTTTTTT.

This chain links TRBV7-8 with TRBJ1-5; D not resolved. CDR1 is SGHVS and CDR2 is FQNEAQ in the germline V gene. CDR3 length: 16 amino acids. V lost 3 bases and J lost 6, with 18 bases in between. The CDR3 DNA reads TGTGCCAGCAGCTTTCGGATGTCTGGGCTCGGTCAGCCCCAGCATTTT. It codes for CASSFRMSGLGQPQHF.

V and J are TRBV2 and TRBJ2-5; TRBD1 might be the D (5 bases). Trimming took off 8 bases at V and 3 bases at J, with 13 bases between the two ends. There are 13 residues in the CDR3. The germline V gene encodes CDR1 SNHLY and CDR2 FYNNEI. The CDR3 DNA reads as TGTGCCAGCTTTAAGGGGTCCGAAGAGACCCAGTACTTC. Translated, it gives CASFKGSEETQYF.

The V and J genes are TRBV2 and TRBJ2-2, with a tentative D call TRBD1 (5 bases). The CDR3 length is 16 residues. The V gene's germline CDR1 is SNHLY and CDR2 FYNNEI. V lost 1 base and J lost 6, with 15 bases in between. The CDR3, as DNA: TGTGCCAGCAGTGAAGAGGGTGCAGGGTCCCCCGGGGAGCTGTTTTTT. Amino acid sequence: CASSEEGAGSPGELFF. Based on the CDR3 plus reference TRBV2 and TRBJ2-2, the full variable domain is EPEVTQTPSHQVTQMGQEVILRCVPISNHLYFYWYRQILGQKVEFLVSFYNNEISEKSEIFDDQFSVERPDGSNFTLKIRSTKLEDSAMYFCASSEEGAGSPGELFFGEGSRLTVL.

In DNA, the CDR3 is TGTGCCATCAGTTCTCTTAGCGGGACCTCCTACAATGAGCAGTTCTTC. Residues: CAISSLSGTSYNEQFF. This rearrangement joins TRBV10-3 to TRBJ2-1, with 8 bases aligning to TRBD2. The CDR3 has 16 amino acids. Germline V lookup: CDR1 ENHRY, CDR2 SYGVKD. J was trimmed by 0 bases and V by 5 bases; bases with no gene match: 6.

The chain uses TRBV27 and TRBJ1-1; D gene unclear. Per the germline V gene, CDR1 is MNHEY and CDR2 is SMNVEV (reference sequence). V was shortened by 10 bases and J by 5 bases, with 17 bases between the two germline ends. CDR3 length: 13 amino acids. CDR3 sequence reads: CATSRADLTEAFF. The CDR3 nucleotides read TGTGCCACCTCCCGCGCGGATTTGACTGAAGCTTTCTTT.

This chain links TRBV19 with TRBJ1-5; D might be TRBD1 (6 bases). Per germline, CDR1 LNHDA and CDR2 SQIVND (reference sequence). The V gene lost 3 bases and the J gene lost 5 bases, with 11 bases spanning the gap. This CDR3 is 14 amino acids long. The CDR3 here is CASSMVAGDQPQHF. The CDR3 DNA is TGTGCCAGTAGTATGGTCGCAGGGGATCAGCCCCAGCATTTT.

The chain joins TRBV6-1 to TRBJ2-4; D is unclear. This CDR3 is 17 amino acids long. Germline CDR1 MNHNS, CDR2 SASEGT. Trimming took 2 bases from V and 0 from J, leaving 14 bases between them. The CDR3 spells CASSELGETLAKNIQYF. Here the CDR3 DNA reads TGTGCCAGCAGTGAATTAGGAGAAACCTTAGCCAAAAACATTCAGTACTTC.

The chain has TRBV12-5 and TRBJ1-2; 7 bases are shared with TRBD1. Germline CDR1 reads LGHNT; CDR2 reads FRNRAP. After removal of 1 base from V and 8 bases from J, the junction contained 7 bases not matched to a gene. This CDR3 has 14 amino acids. CDR3 nucleotide sequence: TGTGCTAGTGGTTTGGAAACAGGGGCCGGCGGCTACACCTTC. It yields the protein CASGLETGAGGYTF.

This chain connects TRBV7-3 to TRBJ1-1; 7 nucleotides match TRBD1. The V and J ends lost 4 bases and 3 bases, in that order; junction bases with no gene match: 11. Per germline, CDR1 SGHTA and CDR2 FQGTGA. The CDR3 runs 16 residues. The CDR3 coding sequence is TGTGCCAGCAGCTCCAAGGGGGCGCGGCAGTACACTGAAGCTTTCTTT. This encodes CASSSKGARQYTEAFF.